Sequencing of this TCR beta chain was carried out in a study of blood T cell repertoires in COVID-19. Across the study: The United States, Italy and Spain provided the acute and convalescent COVID-19 samples. In each case, the material was cDNA or gDNA derived from T cells, B-cell-depleted T cells, or PBMCs.

CDR1 GTSNPN and CDR2 SVGIG come from the germline V gene (reference sequence). This CDR3 contains 14 residues. The J segment lost 2 bases and the V segment lost 2 bases, leaving 3 bases of the junction unmatched. Per the study methods: Estimates of nucleated cell counts were drawn from the amplification of reference gene primers. Here immunoSEQ multiplex PCR was the method, and the copy in TCRdb shows in-frame clones only, minus some. V, J and clone size derive from that table, while D and trimming were established from the DNA sequence. Here the sample spans about 130,000 clones, 90% being singletons. One Seattle source followed patients from active infection through their disease course.

This sequence joins TRBV30 and TRBJ2-7; 10 bases line up with TRBD1. Sequencing was carried out using peripheral blood. This receptor was taken from a man aged 55 to 70 with COVID-19, enrolled during active disease. DNA of the CDR3: TGTGCCTGGAGTCCAGACAGGGGGCCCTACGAGCAGTACTTC. Its translation is CAWSPDRGPYEQYF.